The rows below give T cell receptor beta chains drawn from one sample of a study of chemoradiotherapy in HPV16-positive cancers. TCRdb's table, derived via immunoSEQ multiplex PCR, lists solely in-frame clones and lacks some. The repertoire holds 20,000 to 30,000 clones, with more than 85% as singletons. Sequencing used blood, obtained from a patient who underwent chemoradiotherapy. The receptors derive from a human donor with HPV-associated anogenital cancer. Each CDR3 is given with its conserved first and last residue. The D gene is left open where the match is weak. Clone size, where shown, is once, few, many, or a class for clones that have expanded.

TRBJ1-5 . TRBV6-5 . TGTGCCAGCAGTTACTCCGGAGGGGATCAGCCCCAGCATTTT CASSYSGGDQPQHF
TRBJ1-3 . TRBV6-6 TRBD1 TGTGCCAGCAGTGGACAGGGGTACGGAAACACCATATATTTT CASSGQGYGNTIYF
TRBJ2-7 . TRBV29-1 TRBD1 TGCAGCGTTGGGGGACAGCCCTCCTACGAGCAGTACTTC CSVGGQPSYEQYF
TRBJ1-2 . TRBV10-3 . TGTGCCATCAGTGAGACAGGGACCGCCTATGGCTACACCTTC CAISETGTAYGYTF
TRBJ2-7 few TRBV4-1 . TGCGCCAGCAGCCGCGGCAGGACCTTCGAGCAGTACTTC CASSRGRTFEQYF
TRBJ2-6 . TRBV7-9 TRBD2 TGTGCCAGCAGCCCTACGGGGGGGGTGGCTGGGGCCAACGTCCTGACTTTC CASSPTGGVAGANVLTF
TRBJ1-1 . TRBV30 TRBD1 TGTGCCTGGGACAGGGAGTACACTGAAGCTTTCTTT CAWDREYTEAFF
TRBJ1-1 . TRBV19 . TGTGCCAGTATGTTCGGGACTGAAGCTTTCTTT CASMFGTEAFF
TRBJ2-7 . TRBV5-1 TRBD1 TGCGCCAGCAGCTTGAATTTGGGACAGGGGGCAGGTGAGCAGTACTTC CASSLNLGQGAGEQYF
TRBJ2-6 medium-sized TRBV5-6 . TGTGCCAGCAGCTTGGGGCGTAGCGCTGGGGCCAACGTCCTGACTTTC CASSLGRSAGANVLTF
TRBJ2-4 . TRBV11-2 . TGTGCCAGCAGCTCCAGGCTAGCCAAAAACATTCAGTACTTC CASSSRLAKNIQYF
TRBJ1-2 . TRBV27 . TGTGCCAGCAGTTGGGGCACCGGGGAAGGGGGCTACACCTTC CASSWGTGEGGYTF
TRBJ1-5 . TRBV5-5 TRBD1 TGTGCCAGCAGCTGGATGGAGGGGGCCAATCAGCCCCAGCATTTT CASSWMEGANQPQHF
TRBJ2-1 . TRBV5-6 . TGTGCCAGCAGCTTGGAGTGGAATGAGCAGTTCTTC CASSLEWNEQFF
TRBJ2-3 . TRBV5-1 . TGCGCCAGCAGCACGACCATGCCACAAAATACGCAGTATTTT CASSTTMPQNTQYF
TRBJ2-2 . TRBV7-2 . TGTGCCAGCAGCCCCATAGGCGGGGCGAACACCGGGGAGCTGTTTTTT CASSPIGGANTGELFF
TRBJ1-6 . TRBV19 . TGTGCCAGTAGTATCGGGACCTATAATTCACCCCTCCACTTT CASSIGTYNSPLHF
TRBJ2-2 . TRBV9 TRBD2 TGTGCCAGCAGCGTAACTAGCGGGAGCACCGGGGAGCTGTTTTTT CASSVTSGSTGELFF
TRBJ2-3 . TRBV4-3 . TGCGCCAGCAGCCAAGGTGGGGCAAATACGCAGTATTTT CASSQGGANTQYF
TRBJ2-7 . TRBV6-1 . TGTGCCAGCAGTAATAAAGGGGAGCAGTACTTC CASSNKGEQYF
TRBJ2-5 . TRBV5-4 TRBD2 TGTGCCAGCAGCGGCGATTTAGCGGGGGCAAGAGAGACCCAGTACTTC CASSGDLAGARETQYF
TRBJ1-5 . TRBV2 . TGTGCCAGCAGTGAAGGGGCTTACGGTCTAGGCAATCAGCCCCAGCATTTT CASSEGAYGLGNQPQHF
TRBJ2-7 . TRBV14 . TGTGCCAGCAGCCAAGTACGGGGCTACGAGCAGTACTTC CASSQVRGYEQYF
TRBJ1-3 . TRBV4-2 TRBD1 TGTGCCAGCAGCCCCCGCCTGGACAGGGCGAATGGAAACACCATATATTTT CASSPRLDRANGNTIYF
TRBJ1-1 . TRBV7-9 . TGTGCCAGCAGCTTTCCCGCGAACACTGAAGCTTTCTTT CASSFPANTEAFF
TRBJ1-1 . TRBV18 TRBD1 TGTGCCAGCTCCCGGGACAGGGGGTCGAACACTGAAGCTTTCTTT CASSRDRGSNTEAFF
TRBJ2-2 . TRBV7-2 TRBD1 TGTGCCAGCAGCTTCTGGACAGGGAAGGCCGGGGAGCTGTTTTTT CASSFWTGKAGELFF
TRBJ1-4 once TRBV11-2 TRBD1 TGTGCCAGCAGCTTAGAAAGTTGGGACAGCCCAACTAATGAAAAACTGTTTTTT CASSLESWDSPTNEKLFF
TRBJ2-5 . TRBV9 TRBD2 TGTGCCAGCAGCGTAGATAGCGGGGGGATGGAGACCCAGTACTTC CASSVDSGGMETQYF
TRBJ2-3 . TRBV6-7 TRBD2 TGTGCCAGCAGTTACCGTTTTACCACTTCTTGTGGCGGGGGAACAGATACGCAGTATTTT CASSYRFTTSCGGGTDTQYF
TRBJ2-1 . TRBV7-6 TRBD2 TGTGCCAGCAGCCCTCCCCCGACTAGCGGGAGCGACAATGAGCAGTTCTTC CASSPPPTSGSDNEQFF
TRBJ2-7 . TRBV19 TRBD1 TGTGCCAGTAGTATGGGGAATCAACAGGGGGATGTCTACGAGCAGTACTTC CASSMGNQQGDVYEQYF
TRBJ2-1 . TRBV15 . TGTGCCACCAGCATATTCGGGGTGCCAGGTTCTCTCTTC CATSIFGVPGSLF
TRBJ1-2 . TRBV2 . TGTGCCAGCAGTGTAGGACTCTCGACCGGTGGCTACACCTTC CASSVGLSTGGYTF
TRBJ1-3 . TRBV30 . TGTGCCTGGACACGCAGCTCTGGAAACACCATATATTTT CAWTRSSGNTIYF
TRBJ2-6 once TRBV27 . TGTGCCAGCATCAGTACCAGCTACTCTGGGGCCAACGTCCTGACTTTC CASISTSYSGANVLTF
TRBJ1-5 . TRBV7-2 TRBD1 TGTGCCAGCAGCTTAGGACAGGGTGGACAGCCCCAGCATTTT CASSLGQGGQPQHF
TRBJ2-7 . TRBV27 TRBD2 TGTGCCAGCAGTTTCACTCGACTCGGACTAGCGGGAGTCCCCTACGAGCAGTACTTC CASSFTRLGLAGVPYEQYF
TRBJ1-2 . TRBV19 . TGTGCCTCCGGTAGGGACAAAGTCTATGGCTACACCTTC CASGRDKVYGYTF
TRBJ1-2 . TRBV18 . TGTGCCAGCTCACCCTCATTACCCCGGAGTCCGGCGGTTACCAACTATGGCTACACCTTC CASSPSLPRSPAVTNYGYTF
TRBJ2-1 . TRBV7-9 . TGTGCCAGCATCGAGACAGCGTACAATGAGCAGTTCTTC CASIETAYNEQFF
TRBJ1-5 . TRBV4-2 . TGTGCCAGCAGCCAAGATATTGGAGATAGTTATAGCAATCAGCCCCAGCATTTT CASSQDIGDSYSNQPQHF
TRBJ2-7 . TRBV2 TRBD2 TGTGCCAGCAGTGAAACGGGGGGGACCTACGAGCAGTACTTC CASSETGGTYEQYF
TRBJ2-2 medium-sized TRBV6-4 . TGTGCCAGCAGTGGGACTTACACCGGGGAGCTGTTTTTT CASSGTYTGELFF
TRBJ2-1 . TRBV7-3 TRBD2 TGTGCCAGCAGCTTAAGCGGGAGTTCCTACAATGAGCAGTTCTTC CASSLSGSSYNEQFF
TRBJ2-5 . TRBV13 TRBD1 TGTGCCAGCAGCCCGACAGGGTTGGGGCTGGCCCAGTACTTC CASSPTGLGLAQYF
TRBJ1-6 . TRBV5-4 TRBD1 TGTGCCAGCAGACCCACGGCAGGGGGCGGATTTGGTTCACCCCTCCACTTT CASRPTAGGGFGSPLHF
TRBJ1-5 . TRBV6-1 TRBD1 TGTGCCAGCAGTGAACAAACAGGGGGTGGGAATCAGCCCCAGCATTTT CASSEQTGGGNQPQHF
TRBJ2-7 . TRBV7-9 . TGTGCCAGCAGCCTCCGACCGTACGAGCAGTACTTC CASSLRPYEQYF
TRBJ1-3 once TRBV4-2 . TGTGCCAGCAGCCAAGTCGAGGGACACACTGGAAACACCATATATTTT CASSQVEGHTGNTIYF
TRBJ2-2 . TRBV4-3 TRBD2 TGCGCCAGCAGCCAAGGGCGGTTTGGCGGGGGGGCCAGCACCGGGGAGCTGTTTTTT CASSQGRFGGGASTGELFF
TRBJ2-2 . TRBV19 . TGTGCCAGTAGTATAGGTTTGAGGGGGACCGGGGAGCTGTTTTTT CASSIGLRGTGELFF
TRBJ2-7 once TRBV29-1 TRBD1 TGCAGCGTTGTTCGGGACAGCTCCTACGAGCAGTACTTC CSVVRDSSYEQYF
TRBJ2-3 . TRBV5-6 . TGTGCCAGCAGCTTGGCCGCTACTAGCACAGATACGCAGTATTTT CASSLAATSTDTQYF
TRBJ2-5 . TRBV7-2 TRBD1 TGTGCCAGCAGCCGCGACAGGGCGGAGGAGACCCAGTACTTC CASSRDRAEETQYF
TRBJ1-6 . TRBV6-1 . TGTGCCAGCAGTGACTGGGGGGAGGGTTCACCCCTCCACTTT CASSDWGEGSPLHF
TRBJ1-2 . TRBV4-1 . TGCGCCAGCAGCCAAGCCCTCGGCACCCGTTCCGGGGGCTACACCTTC CASSQALGTRSGGYTF
TRBJ2-7 . TRBV6-5 TRBD1 TGTGCCAGCAGTAACAGGGGGAACGAGCAGTACTTC CASSNRGNEQYF
TRBJ2-1 . TRBV9 . TGTGCCAGCAGCGTCCTACCGGGGGCGAATGAGCAGTTCTTC CASSVLPGANEQFF
TRBJ2-2 once TRBV2 . TGTGCCAGCAGTGAAGTGAGGCATCTCACCGGGGAGCTGTTTTTT CASSEVRHLTGELFF